A selection of T cell receptor beta chains follows, all from one sample in a study of identical twins' blood T cells. TCRdb reprocessed the 5' RACE reads via MiXCR and lists one record per CDR3 protein. The table shows around 380,000 distinct CDR3 sequences, with roughly 30% occurring only once. The specimen was PBMCs. The origin of the receptors is a woman aged 18 to 49 in good health. Each CDR3 is given with its conserved first and last residue. A D gene is named only where the DNA matches it firmly. Clone size, where shown, is once, few, many, or a class for clones that have expanded.

clone size	J gene	V gene	D gene	CDR3 DNA	CDR3 protein
few	TRBJ2-1	TRBV29-1	NA	TGCAGCGTCGAGGGCGACTCTAGGTTCTCCTACAATGAGCAGTTCTTC	CSVEGDSRFSYNEQFF
few	TRBJ2-1	TRBV29-1	TRBD1	TGCAGCGTTGAACCTGGGACAGGGCGGAATGAGCAGTTCTTC	CSVEPGTGRNEQFF
many	TRBJ2-5	TRBV10-3	TRBD1	TGTGCCATCAGTCCGGGACAGCAAGAGACCCAGTACTTC	CAISPGQQETQYF
few	TRBJ2-2	TRBV19	TRBD2	TGTGCCAGTAGTGTAAAAGCGGGGGCTTTTGCCACCGGGGAGCTGTTTTTT	CASSVKAGAFATGELFF
many	TRBJ2-2	TRBV29-1	TRBD1	TGCAGCGCACAGGGGATTACGGCCGGGGAGCTGTTTTTT	CSAQGITAGELFF
few	TRBJ1-1	TRBV4-3	NA	TGCGCCAGCAGCCAGGGAAAGGGGACTTGGAACACTGAAGCTTTCTTT	CASSQGKGTWNTEAFF
few	TRBJ2-5	TRBV4-2	NA	TGTGCCAGCAGCCAAGATGGTATAGGACAAGAGACCCAGTACTTC	CASSQDGIGQETQYF
few	TRBJ1-1	TRBV28	TRBD1	TGTGCCAGCAGTCTCCTCTGGCAGGGGGGCGGAAGGAACACTGAAGCTTTCTTT	CASSLLWQGGGRNTEAFF
NA	TRBJ1-2	TRBV4-2	NA	TGTGCCAGCAAGGAGCAGGACCCCCCTAACTATGGCTACACCTTC	CASKEQDPPNYGYTF
few	TRBJ2-7	TRBV10-3	NA	TGTGCCATCAGTCGAGGAGGGACTGGATCCTACGAGCAGTACTTC	CAISRGGTGSYEQYF
NA	TRBJ1-1	TRBV6-2/TRBV6-3	NA	TGTGCCAGCAGTTACAGGAGGGACACTGAAGCTTTCTTT	CASSYRRDTEAFF
NA	TRBJ2-7	TRBV5-1	TRBD2	TGCGCCAGCAGCTTGCAAGCGGGAGGCTCCTACGAGCAGTACTTC	CASSLQAGGSYEQYF
NA	TRBJ1-6	TRBV5-1	NA	TGCGCCAGCAGCTTGGCCGTGGGCTCGGGTTCACCCCTCCACTTT	CASSLAVGSGSPLHF
NA	TRBJ2-2	TRBV7-9	TRBD2	TGTGCCAGCAGCTTGGGACTAGCGGGATACACCGGGGAGCTGTTTTTT	CASSLGLAGYTGELFF
NA	TRBJ2-7	TRBV5-1	NA	TGCGCCAGCAGCTTGTATCCTCAGGGGCCCTCAACATACGAGCAGTACTTC	CASSLYPQGPSTYEQYF
few	TRBJ1-2	TRBV5-1	NA	TGCGCCAGCAGCCCTTCCGCAACAGAAACCTATGGCTACACCTTC	CASSPSATETYGYTF
few	TRBJ1-3	TRBV20-1	NA	TGCAGTGCTAGAGATCCCGGACAGTCTGGAAACACCATATATTTT	CSARDPGQSGNTIYF
few	TRBJ1-5	TRBV19	TRBD1	TGTGCCAGTAGTATTAAAAGGGGGCATAGCAATCAGCCCCAGCATTTT	CASSIKRGHSNQPQHF
many	TRBJ2-3	TRBV10-1	NA	TGCGCCAGCAGTGAGGGCAGACCTAGCACAGATACGCAGTATTTT	CASSEGRPSTDTQYF
NA	TRBJ1-3	TRBV7-9	NA	TGTGCCAGCAGAGAGCAAAGCTCTGGAAACACCATATATTTT	CASREQSSGNTIYF
NA	TRBJ1-1	TRBV20-1	NA	TGCAGTGCTAGAGGCCAGATCAACACTGAAGCTTTCTTT	CSARGQINTEAFF
few	TRBJ2-1	TRBV6-5	NA	TGTGCCAGCAGTAGTTGGACCCTAACTCGGCACAATGAGCAGTTCTTC	CASSSWTLTRHNEQFF
few	TRBJ2-3	TRBV6-4	TRBD2	TGTGCCAGCAGCCTTCTAGCGGGAGAGACAGATACGCAGTATTTT	CASSLLAGETDTQYF
many	TRBJ1-1	TRBV29-1	TRBD1	TGCAGCGTTGGACAGGGGAACACTGAAGCTTTCTTT	CSVGQGNTEAFF
NA	TRBJ2-1	TRBV29-1	TRBD2	TGCAGCGTTCTGGGACTACACAGTAGTACGGAGCAGTTCTTC	CSVLGLHSSTEQFF
few	TRBJ1-1	TRBV12-3/TRBV12-4	NA	TGTGCCAGCAGTTTAGCTGTCCTCCCGGGGACTGAAGCTTTCTTT	CASSLAVLPGTEAFF
NA	TRBJ2-2	TRBV20-1	NA	TGCAGTGCGAGGACTATAACCTCGAACACCGGGGAGCTGTTTTTT	CSARTITSNTGELFF
NA	TRBJ2-1	TRBV3-1	TRBD2	TGTGCCAGCAGCGAAAGCCACCCGGGACTAGCGGGGCACACACTATCCTACAATGAGCAGTTCTTC	CASSESHPGLAGHTLSYNEQFF
few	TRBJ1-6	TRBV11-2	NA	TGTGCCAGCAGCTCCGGACAGAATTCACCCCTCCACTTT	CASSSGQNSPLHF
NA	TRBJ2-1	TRBV6-4	TRBD2	TGTGCCAGCAGTGTGGAGCGGGAGGTCGGGGAGCAGTTCTTC	CASSVEREVGEQFF
NA	TRBJ2-3	TRBV7-8	NA	TGTGCCAGCAGCTTAGCTCGGGTGGGGGGTGGAATCACAGATACGCAGTATTTT	CASSLARVGGGITDTQYF
many	TRBJ1-1	TRBV3-1	TRBD1	TGTGCCAGCAGCCAAACAGGGGGAGAGGCTTTCTTT	CASSQTGGEAFF
few	TRBJ1-4	TRBV7-9	NA	TGTGCCAGCAGCCATCGAGGCCTTGAAAAACTGTTTTTT	CASSHRGLEKLFF
few	TRBJ1-5	TRBV25-1	NA	TGTGCCAGCGCCACAGGGTCGAGCAATCAGCCCCAGCATTTT	CASATGSSNQPQHF
few	TRBJ2-2	TRBV7-2	NA	TGTGCCAGCAGCTTAGTATCGGGGACCGGGGAGCTGTTTTTT	CASSLVSGTGELFF
few	TRBJ1-4	TRBV7-2	NA	TGTGCCAGCAGCTTTGACAGGACTAATGAAAAACTGTTTTTT	CASSFDRTNEKLFF
NA	TRBJ1-2	TRBV29-1	NA	TGCAGCGTTGAAGATCCAGGCGAGATTAACTATGGCTACACCTTC	CSVEDPGEINYGYTF
NA	TRBJ2-2	TRBV5-4	TRBD1	TGTGCCAGCAGCTCGACAGGGATGGCCGGGGAGCTGTTTTTT	CASSSTGMAGELFF
NA	TRBJ1-4	TRBV9	NA	TGTGCCAGCAGCGTAGCACTCTCACCGGGACCCGGTAATGAAAAACTGTTTTTT	CASSVALSPGPGNEKLFF
many	TRBJ2-3	TRBV2	TRBD2	TGTGCCAGCAGTGTGGCTCGGGAGGCAGATACGCAGTATTTT	CASSVAREADTQYF
NA	TRBJ1-6	TRBV20-1	NA	TGCAGTGCTAGAGATCCGGGGAAAGGCCGTAATTCACCCCTCCACTTT	CSARDPGKGRNSPLHF
NA	TRBJ1-2	TRBV7-6	NA	TGTGCCAGCAGCTTAGAGATAGGACCGCTCTATGGCTACACCTTC	CASSLEIGPLYGYTF
NA	TRBJ1-1	TRBV5-1	NA	TGCGCCAGCAGCTTGATGGGCACTCGAGGGGCCGAAGCTTTCTTT	CASSLMGTRGAEAFF
NA	TRBJ2-1	TRBV7-3	NA	TGTGCCAGCCAACCAGGCCCGAGCTCCTACAATGAGCAGTTCTTC	CASQPGPSSYNEQFF
NA	TRBJ1-3	TRBV7-9	NA	TGTGCCAGCAGCTGGGGTGCGCCTGGAAACACCATATATTTT	CASSWGAPGNTIYF
NA	TRBJ2-7	TRBV5-1	TRBD1	TGCGCCAGCCACACGGGACAGGGGAGCGACGAGCAGTACTTC	CASHTGQGSDEQYF
NA	TRBJ2-1	TRBV7-8	NA	TGTGCCAGCAGCTTAGGTGGGGGGTCGATAACCTACAATGAGCAGTTCTTC	CASSLGGGSITYNEQFF
NA	TRBJ2-7	TRBV29-1	NA	TGCAGCGTTAATGGGAAGAGGGGTGCCTACGAGCAGTACTTC	CSVNGKRGAYEQYF
few	TRBJ2-3	TRBV7-2	NA	TGTGCCAGCAGCTTAGGACTACACACAGATACGCAGTATTTT	CASSLGLHTDTQYF
few	TRBJ2-2	TRBV6-5	NA	TGTGCCAGCAGTTACTCGAAGGCGGGGACCGGGGAGCTGTTTTTT	CASSYSKAGTGELFF
NA	TRBJ2-3	TRBV6-5	TRBD2	TGTGCCAGCAGTTACTCGCTAGCGGGAGACACAGATACGCAGTATTTT	CASSYSLAGDTDTQYF
NA	TRBJ2-1	TRBV7-2	NA	TGTGCCAGCAGCTTTGGGGGGACCCGCAATGAGCAGTTCTTC	CASSFGGTRNEQFF
many	TRBJ2-1	TRBV4-1	NA	TGCGCCAGCAGCCAAGACTGGCGGGCCCTCAATGAGCAGTTCTTC	CASSQDWRALNEQFF
NA	TRBJ2-7	TRBV7-8	NA	TGTGCCAGCAGCTTAAGCTCAGGGTCGGTCTACGAGCAGTACTTC	CASSLSSGSVYEQYF
few	TRBJ1-4	TRBV20-1	NA	TGCAGTGCACCACAGGGAACGGATGAAAAACTGTTTTTT	CSAPQGTDEKLFF